This T cell receptor beta chain was captured by sequencing in a study of blood T cell repertoires in COVID-19. Authors' analysis steps: Amplified reference gene primers provided the basis for estimating nucleated cell counts. Using immunoSEQ multiplex PCR, the repertoire was profiled, and TCRdb retains in-frame clones only, with some absent. V and J calls and clone size are those listed in that table; D and trimming were worked out from the DNA. The data show a few hundred thousand clones, nearly 90% seen once. In germline, CDR1 is LGHDT, CDR2 YNNKEL (reference sequence). J gave up 8 bases and V 4 bases, and 4 bases lay outside the gene matches. CDR3 length: 12 residues.

This sequence was found in a man between 18 and 35 years old with active or convalescent COVID-19. The sample taken for sequencing was peripheral blood. V and J are TRBV3-1 (or the pseudogene TRBV3-2) and TRBJ1-2, with TRBD1 identical over 7 bases. The CDR3 sequence: CASSLGTVGYTF. In nucleotides, the CDR3 is TGTGCCAGCAGCCTCGGGACAGTCGGCTACACCTTC.